This TCR beta chain was identified during a study of blood T cell repertoires in COVID-19 (dated by TCRdb to the early 2020s). With regard to the full study: Collaborator samples came from the United States, Italy and Spain and covered acute and convalescent phases of COVID-19. The prospective study material was composed of cDNA or gDNA derived from T cells, B-cell-depleted T cells, or PBMCs. Subjects who had been exposed to COVID-19, were actively infected with it, or had recovered from it provided the deeply sampled blood TCRbeta repertoires that made up the dataset. The repertoires were released in a freely available public database intended as a resource for research on the immune response to SARS-CoV-2. Samples came from the ongoing ImmuneRACE study (first 160 participants) plus 1,254 subjects from 6 global collaborators. The sample metadata nearly always contained a de-identified subject ID, COVID-19 status, age in years and sex. Where available, HLA class I and class II types were taken from metadata supplied by the sample provider and were not determined by assay-based typing. Study-wide findings and limitations: How much clinical and demographic metadata was included differed by source and by participant, and the metadata was provided uncurated.

TCRbeta CDR3 regions were amplified from genomic DNA by means of the immunoSEQ Assay, a bias-controlled multiplex PCR. Per the source publication's procedure: Nucleated cell counts per sample were estimated from amplification of reference gene primers within the assay. To quantify the absolute abundance of each unique TCRbeta CDR3 rearrangement, sequence reads were collapsed and filtered. For each sample, productive Simpson clonality was calculated by taking the square root of Simpson's diversity index across productive rearrangements. Here the immuneACCESS table is served through TCRdb, limited to in-frame sequences with V and J called. Missing clones are a known gap in these copies; in checked studies unresolved V genes cover under half, and the rest lacks a known reason. The DNA gave D and trimming, while V, J and clone size come from that table. This sample comprises 100,000 to 150,000 clones, approximately 80% of them detected only once. Clones ranked in the top ten supply 25% of the sample.

Collaborating institutions collected whole blood in K2EDTA tubes following their own protocols. For TCRbeta analysis, collaborators shipped samples as frozen whole blood, isolated PBMCs, or DNA extracted from either of those sample types. The trim is 5 bases for V and 3 bases for J, with a gap of 11 bases between the germline ends. CDR1 is given as LGHDT and CDR2 as YNNKEL, both from the germline V gene (reference sequence). The CDR3, cysteine through phenylalanine, is 13 amino acids long. The entry retains the CDR3 DNA only, 39 bases that are in frame from base 1. Concerning this clone itself: Its antigen specificity is not known. Base qualities are not recorded, but no much larger clone differs from it by a single base.

This sequence uses TRBV3-1 (or the pseudogene TRBV3-2) and TRBJ2-7, with an unclear D gene assignment. This sequence originates from a human donor in a cohort sampled during active COVID-19. Material for sequencing was peripheral blood. The nucleotide sequence is TGTGCCAGCAGCTCACAGACCCTCTACGAGCAGTACTTC. It codes for CASSSQTLYEQYF.